The subject of this entry is one T cell receptor beta chain. The germline V and J ends were trimmed by 4 bases and 2 bases, with 8 bases remaining between them. The CDR3 runs 13 residues. Germline assignment: CDR1 MGHRA and CDR2 YSYEKL. TCRdb's copy holds only in-frame clones and misses some; the assay was immunoSEQ multiplex PCR. The sample gives tens of thousands of clones, under 90% of which show up once; under 2% is in the top ten. The entry originates in a study of T cells in localized non-small cell lung cancer. The sequence derives from a woman aged 35-70 years with stage I lung adenocarcinoma. Material: peripheral blood, obtained before any cancer treatment. The V gene is TRBV4-1, the J gene TRBJ1-1; a possible D gene is TRBD1 (6 bases). CDR3 sequence: CASSLDSNTEAFF. The CDR3 nucleotides are TGCGCCAGCAGCCTGGACAGCAACACTGAAGCTTTCTTT.